These 8 T cell receptor beta chains share one sample of origin, sequenced in a study of T-cell memory formation after mild COVID-19 (dated by TCRdb to the early 2020s). Receptors were amplified or captured by 5' RACE. Sequencing relied on an Illumina NovaSeq 6000. TCRdb itself trimmed the public reads at Q25 with fastp, ran MiXCR and retained productive beta chains. Identical CDR3 protein sequences are pooled into one entry, listed with their most common genes and DNA. For this sample there are 560,000 or so distinct CDR3 sequences; 17% appear just once. Of the sample, roughly 7.8% falls within the top ten clones. The sequencing input was PBMCs or a T cell subset sorted from them (not recorded which). Every receptor here comes from an adult woman who had mild COVID-19 (a few samples of this study predate the infection). The sample titles of this study are shuffled in the database, so cell type and time point are left out; the donor was told from shared clones.

This clonotype turned up a few times. V gene TRBV11-3 combines with J gene TRBJ2-1; tentative D call: TRBD2 (5 bases). The germline V gene has CDR1 SGHNT and CDR2 YENEEA. The germline V and J ends were trimmed by 0 bases and 9 bases, with 15 bases remaining between them. There are 15 residues in the CDR3. CDR3 in amino acids: CASSLEVFPGGEQFF. The CDR3 DNA is TGTGCCAGCAGCTTAGAGGTTTTTCCCGGAGGTGAGCAGTTCTTC.

The V and J genes are TRBV7-3 and TRBJ2-5; 10 nucleotides agree with TRBD2. The length of the CDR3 is 15 residues. Germline trimming cut 2 bases from V and 2 bases from J; bases unmatched to any gene: 2. The V gene's germline CDR1 is SGHTA and CDR2 FQGTGA. CDR3 DNA: TGTGCCAGCAGCTTACGTAGCGGGGGGCAAGAGACCCAGTACTTC. Its translation is CASSLRSGGQETQYF.

This clonotype appeared a few times. The chain joins TRBV20-1 to TRBJ2-7; 8 positions match TRBD1. J gave up 1 base and V 3 bases, and 14 bases lay outside the gene matches. The CDR3 has 17 amino acids. Germline V CDR1 and CDR2: DFQATT, SNEGSKA (reference sequence). CDR3 residues: CSASDPRGTGGSYEQYF. The CDR3 DNA follows: TGCAGTGCTAGCGACCCCCGTGGGACAGGTGGGTCCTACGAGCAGTACTTC.

This clonotype has just a few counts. J is TRBJ2-2 and V is TRBV4-2, with D perhaps TRBD1 or TRBD2 (5 bases each). The ends were cut back, 1 base at V and 4 bases at J, with 16 bases in the middle. Germline V gene lookup returns CDR1 LGHNA and CDR2 YNFKEQ. The CDR3 has 17 residues. The CDR3 region has the DNA TGTGCCAGCAGCCAAGTCACTAGACAGTGGGTCACCGGGGAGCTGTTTTTT. This gives the protein CASSQVTRQWVTGELFF.

This clonotype was observed a handful of times. V usage is TRBV5-1 and J usage is TRBJ2-3; D is perhaps TRBD1 (5 bases). There are 16 residues in the CDR3. The germline CDR1 and CDR2 sequences are SGHRS and YFSETQ. Between the trimmed V and J ends, which lost 7 bases and 4 bases, there was a span of 22 bases. As DNA, the CDR3 is TGCGCCAGCGGCCCTGGGGCGAGTTGGGTCCCAGATACGCAGTATTTT. This translates into CASGPGASWVPDTQYF.

Ten or more counts support this clonotype. CDR3 sequence reads: CASSLEGTSWNEQFF. CDR3 sequence (DNA): TGTGCCAGCAGCTTAGAAGGGACTAGTTGGAATGAGCAGTTCTTC. The V gene is TRBV7-3, the J gene TRBJ2-1; TRBD2 matches at 8 bases. CDR3 length: 15 residues. V lost 2 bases, J lost 7 bases, and 7 bases stayed unmatched. CDR1 and CDR2 from the germline V gene are SGHTA and FQGTGA.

The table lists this clonotype with a few counts. The V call is TRBV5-1, the J call TRBJ2-5; D not certain. Trimming took off 4 bases at V and 7 bases at J, with 20 bases between the two ends. Germline CDR1 reads SGHRS; CDR2 reads YFSETQ. The CDR3 is made up of 15 amino acids. CDR3 DNA: TGCGCCAGCAGCCGCCGGACGGTAGATTCAGGGACCCAGTACTTC. This gives the protein CASSRRTVDSGTQYF.

The chain recombines TRBV5-1 with TRBJ2-3, with TRBD1 matching 7 bases. The CDR3 is 16 residues long. J was trimmed by 2 bases and V by 0 bases; bases with no gene match: 6. CDR1 and CDR2 (germline): SGHRS, YFSETQ. The CDR3 sequence is CASSLASGTVTDTQYF. In nucleotides, the CDR3 is TGCGCCAGCAGCTTGGCCTCGGGGACAGTCACAGATACGCAGTATTTT.